This is a list of T cell receptor beta chains from one sample in a study of blood T cells in healthy people across ages. MiXCR was run by TCRdb on the 5' RACE reads, yielding one entry per CDR3 protein. The data show 450,000 to 700,000 distinct CDR3 sequences, roughly 29% seen once. Sequencing input: blood. These receptors all stem from a woman in her seventies in good health. CDR3s include the opening cysteine and the closing phenylalanine or tryptophan. D genes are given only for firm matches. Clone size, where shown, is once, few, many, or a class for clones that have expanded.

cdr3_nt: TGTGCCAGCAGTTACTACGGGGGGGGTTCCCTCACAGATACGCAGTATTTT
cdr3_aa: CASSYYGGGSLTDTQYF
j_call: TRBJ2-3
d_call: TRBD2
clone_size: once
v_call: TRBV6-6

cdr3_nt: TGTGCCAGCAGCCAAGGTGGACTAGCGGGAAGGGTCGAGCAGTACTTC
cdr3_aa: CASSQGGLAGRVEQYF
j_call: TRBJ2-7
d_call: TRBD2
clone_size: -
v_call: TRBV3-1

cdr3_nt: TGTGTCAGCAGACGGGGAAACCTGGAGACCCAGTACTTC
cdr3_aa: CVSRRGNLETQYF
j_call: TRBJ2-5
d_call: -
clone_size: -
v_call: TRBV6-2/TRBV6-3

cdr3_nt: TGCGCCAGCAGCTTGAGCCTTTACACCGGGGAGCTGTTTTTT
cdr3_aa: CASSLSLYTGELFF
j_call: TRBJ2-2
d_call: -
clone_size: -
v_call: TRBV5-1

cdr3_nt: TGTGCCAGCTCGGGGTCTCTCGACACTGAAGCTTTCTTT
cdr3_aa: CASSGSLDTEAFF
j_call: TRBJ1-1
d_call: -
clone_size: -
v_call: TRBV7-7

cdr3_nt: TGTGCCAGCAGGGACCGGGACTCCGGCACCGGGGAGCTGTTTTTT
cdr3_aa: CASRDRDSGTGELFF
j_call: TRBJ2-2
d_call: -
clone_size: -
v_call: TRBV7-9

cdr3_nt: TGTGCCAGCAGGACTAGCGGGGTGGTCGATGAGCAGTTCTTC
cdr3_aa: CASRTSGVVDEQFF
j_call: TRBJ2-1
d_call: TRBD2
clone_size: few
v_call: TRBV12-3/TRBV12-4

cdr3_nt: TGTGCCAGCAGTCACAGGGAGAGGGAGACCCAGTACTTC
cdr3_aa: CASSHRERETQYF
j_call: TRBJ2-5
d_call: -
clone_size: few
v_call: TRBV6-5

cdr3_nt: TGCAGTGCTAGAGAGGGGGGACAGACCAACTATGGCTACACCTTC
cdr3_aa: CSAREGGQTNYGYTF
j_call: TRBJ1-2
d_call: TRBD1
clone_size: -
v_call: TRBV20-1

cdr3_nt: TGTGCCAGCATTGACAGGGGGCCCTACACTGAAGCTTTCTTT
cdr3_aa: CASIDRGPYTEAFF
j_call: TRBJ1-1
d_call: TRBD1
clone_size: -
v_call: TRBV6-6

cdr3_nt: TGTGCCAGCTCACCGATCACGAACGAGCAGTACTTC
cdr3_aa: CASSPITNEQYF
j_call: TRBJ2-7
d_call: -
clone_size: few
v_call: TRBV18

cdr3_nt: TGTGCCAGCAGCCAAGGACAGTACTCTGGAAACACCATATATTTT
cdr3_aa: CASSQGQYSGNTIYF
j_call: TRBJ1-3
d_call: -
clone_size: -
v_call: TRBV3-1

cdr3_nt: TGTGCCAGCAGCTTTACCAACCGGGTCTCAAATTCACCCCTCCACTTT
cdr3_aa: CASSFTNRVSNSPLHF
j_call: TRBJ1-6
d_call: -
clone_size: -
v_call: TRBV7-8

cdr3_nt: TGTGCCAGCAGCTTAAAAGTACCGAGCGAGCAGTACTTC
cdr3_aa: CASSLKVPSEQYF
j_call: TRBJ2-7
d_call: -
clone_size: -
v_call: TRBV7-2

cdr3_nt: TGTGCCAGCAGCCCCCGCCCGGGGATCTATAACTATGGCTACACCTTC
cdr3_aa: CASSPRPGIYNYGYTF
j_call: TRBJ1-2
d_call: -
clone_size: few
v_call: TRBV7-2

cdr3_nt: TGTGCCAGCAGTTGCGGGACTACTAGCTCCTACAATGAGCAGTTCTTC
cdr3_aa: CASSCGTTSSYNEQFF
j_call: TRBJ2-1
d_call: TRBD2
clone_size: -
v_call: TRBV6-5

cdr3_nt: TGTGCCAGCAGGACAGGGGGCGCAGGTGGCGGGGAGCTGTTTTTT
cdr3_aa: CASRTGGAGGGELFF
j_call: TRBJ2-2
d_call: TRBD1
clone_size: few
v_call: TRBV6-2/TRBV6-3

cdr3_nt: TGTGCCAGCAGGGCTGATAGTGGGGGGTCCTTCTACAATGAGCAGTTCTTC
cdr3_aa: CASRADSGGSFYNEQFF
j_call: TRBJ2-1
d_call: -
clone_size: few
v_call: TRBV7-9

cdr3_nt: TGTGCCAGCAGCTCGGACACCCGGAAAGGGCTAAGTGAAAAACTGTTTTTT
cdr3_aa: CASSSDTRKGLSEKLFF
j_call: TRBJ1-4
d_call: -
clone_size: few
v_call: TRBV7-2

cdr3_nt: TGCAGTGCTAGATCCCAGGATACGCAGTATTTT
cdr3_aa: CSARSQDTQYF
j_call: TRBJ2-3
d_call: -
clone_size: -
v_call: TRBV20-1

cdr3_nt: -
cdr3_aa: CASSVGQGTKFF
j_call: TRBJ2-5
d_call: -
clone_size: few
v_call: TRBV9

cdr3_nt: TGTGCCAGCAGTGAAAGACAGGGGGAAGAGACCCAGTACTTC
cdr3_aa: CASSERQGEETQYF
j_call: TRBJ2-5
d_call: TRBD1
clone_size: -
v_call: TRBV6-1

cdr3_nt: TGCAGTGCTAGCTCCTCGGGACTAGGGACTTACGAGCAGTACTTC
cdr3_aa: CSASSSGLGTYEQYF
j_call: TRBJ2-7
d_call: TRBD2
clone_size: -
v_call: TRBV20-1

cdr3_nt: TGCAGCGTTGAGATGGTGGTTCCAGATACGCAGTATTTT
cdr3_aa: CSVEMVVPDTQYF
j_call: TRBJ2-3
d_call: -
clone_size: -
v_call: TRBV29-1

cdr3_nt: TGTGCCAGCAGCCCGACAGTAATACTCTCTGGAAACACCATATATTTT
cdr3_aa: CASSPTVILSGNTIYF
j_call: TRBJ1-3
d_call: -
clone_size: -
v_call: TRBV7-6

cdr3_nt: TGTGCCAGCAGTCTGCGACCAGCGGGGGACCAAGAGACCCAGTACTTC
cdr3_aa: CASSLRPAGDQETQYF
j_call: TRBJ2-5
d_call: TRBD2
clone_size: -
v_call: TRBV12-3/TRBV12-4

cdr3_nt: TGCGCCAGCAGCCAGGATTATACCTACGAGCAGTACTTC
cdr3_aa: CASSQDYTYEQYF
j_call: TRBJ2-7
d_call: -
clone_size: many
v_call: TRBV4-3

cdr3_nt: TGTGCCAGCAGCCGGGACATGCGCTATGGCTACACCTTC
cdr3_aa: CASSRDMRYGYTF
j_call: TRBJ1-2
d_call: -
clone_size: many
v_call: TRBV7-2

cdr3_nt: TGTGCCAGCAGGAAGGGTGGCCCTACGCTCGAGCAGTACTTC
cdr3_aa: CASRKGGPTLEQYF
j_call: TRBJ2-7
d_call: -
clone_size: -
v_call: TRBV6-5

cdr3_nt: TGTGCCAGCAGCTTCAGCGGGGGCACAAACATTCAGTACTTC
cdr3_aa: CASSFSGGTNIQYF
j_call: TRBJ2-4
d_call: TRBD2
clone_size: -
v_call: TRBV7-2

cdr3_nt: TGTGCCAGCCGCCGGGGGGACATGAACACTGAAGCTCTCTTT
cdr3_aa: CASRRGDMNTEALF
j_call: TRBJ1-1
d_call: -
clone_size: few
v_call: TRBV9

cdr3_nt: TGCAGCTCTCGAAGTGGTTACGATGAGCAGTTCTTC
cdr3_aa: CSSRSGYDEQFF
j_call: TRBJ2-1
d_call: -
clone_size: few
v_call: TRBV29-1

cdr3_nt: TGTGCCAGCAGCTCCGAGGAGGGTGGCTACACCTTC
cdr3_aa: CASSSEEGGYTF
j_call: TRBJ1-2
d_call: -
clone_size: -
v_call: TRBV11-2

cdr3_nt: TGCGCCAGCACGTCCCAGGGCCTCCCCTACGAGCAGTACTTC
cdr3_aa: CASTSQGLPYEQYF
j_call: TRBJ2-7
d_call: -
clone_size: few
v_call: TRBV5-1

cdr3_nt: TGTGCCAGCAGTCGGGACCCAGGGGAGACCCAGTACTTC
cdr3_aa: CASSRDPGETQYF
j_call: TRBJ2-5
d_call: -
clone_size: -
v_call: TRBV7-2

cdr3_nt: TGTGCCAGCAGCGCCGGGTCTAACTATGGCTACACCTTC
cdr3_aa: CASSAGSNYGYTF
j_call: TRBJ1-2
d_call: -
clone_size: -
v_call: TRBV9

cdr3_nt: TGTGCCAGCAGCTACCAACAGGGTCAGCCCCAGCATTTT
cdr3_aa: CASSYQQGQPQHF
j_call: TRBJ1-5
d_call: -
clone_size: few
v_call: TRBV6-2/TRBV6-3

cdr3_nt: TGCGCCAGCAGCCAGGAGAGAGAAAAACTGTTTTTT
cdr3_aa: CASSQEREKLFF
j_call: TRBJ1-4
d_call: -
clone_size: -
v_call: TRBV4-3

cdr3_nt: TGTGCCAGCAGCTTACTAGCGGGCATGGAAGAGACCCAGTACTTC
cdr3_aa: CASSLLAGMEETQYF
j_call: TRBJ2-5
d_call: TRBD2
clone_size: few
v_call: TRBV7-8

cdr3_nt: TGTGCCAGCAGGTCTAGCGGTTTTGATACGCAGTATTTT
cdr3_aa: CASRSSGFDTQYF
j_call: TRBJ2-3
d_call: TRBD2
clone_size: few
v_call: TRBV6-2/TRBV6-3

cdr3_nt: TGTGCCAGTAGTCCCCGGACAGGAGCGGCAACTAATGAAAAACTGTTTTTT
cdr3_aa: CASSPRTGAATNEKLFF
j_call: TRBJ1-4
d_call: TRBD1
clone_size: -
v_call: TRBV19

cdr3_nt: TGTGCCAGCAGCTCGAAGCTGTTTTTT
cdr3_aa: CASSSKLFF
j_call: TRBJ2-2
d_call: -
clone_size: -
v_call: TRBV11-2

cdr3_nt: TGTGCCACCAGTGATTCCCAGCGGGGGCTCACAGATACGCAGTATTTT
cdr3_aa: CATSDSQRGLTDTQYF
j_call: TRBJ2-3
d_call: TRBD2
clone_size: -
v_call: TRBV24-1

cdr3_nt: TGTGCCAGCAGCTTAGGGTCCGGGAACACTGAAGCTTTCTTT
cdr3_aa: CASSLGSGNTEAFF
j_call: TRBJ1-1
d_call: -
clone_size: many
v_call: TRBV7-2

cdr3_nt: TGTGCCAGCAGGAGGACAGGCTCCTATAATTCACCCCTCCACTTT
cdr3_aa: CASRRTGSYNSPLHF
j_call: TRBJ1-6
d_call: TRBD1
clone_size: few
v_call: TRBV7-2

cdr3_nt: TGTGCCAGCAGCCAAGATAGGGCAGGGGGCCGATCACCCCTCCACTTT
cdr3_aa: CASSQDRAGGRSPLHF
j_call: TRBJ1-6
d_call: TRBD1
clone_size: few
v_call: TRBV4-2